The T cell receptor (beta chain) described here comes from a study of technical replicates of blood from several donors. Using immunoSEQ multiplex PCR, the repertoire was profiled, and TCRdb retains in-frame clones only, with some absent. The data hold around 100,000 clones, with 90% to 95% observed a single time. The CDR3 loop spans 15 amino acids. CDR1 MRHNA and CDR2 SNTAGT come from the germline V gene. The V segment lost 6 bases and the J segment 3 bases; nucleotides outside the gene matches: 5. This receptor was taken from a human donor in good health. The gene calls are TRBV6-4 and TRBJ2-2; TRBD2 agrees at 9 bases. Sequenced sample: T cells isolated from PBMCs. As DNA, the CDR3 is TGTGCCAGCAGCGAGACTAGCGGAGACACCGGGGAGCTGTTTTTT. Translation: CASSETSGDTGELFF.